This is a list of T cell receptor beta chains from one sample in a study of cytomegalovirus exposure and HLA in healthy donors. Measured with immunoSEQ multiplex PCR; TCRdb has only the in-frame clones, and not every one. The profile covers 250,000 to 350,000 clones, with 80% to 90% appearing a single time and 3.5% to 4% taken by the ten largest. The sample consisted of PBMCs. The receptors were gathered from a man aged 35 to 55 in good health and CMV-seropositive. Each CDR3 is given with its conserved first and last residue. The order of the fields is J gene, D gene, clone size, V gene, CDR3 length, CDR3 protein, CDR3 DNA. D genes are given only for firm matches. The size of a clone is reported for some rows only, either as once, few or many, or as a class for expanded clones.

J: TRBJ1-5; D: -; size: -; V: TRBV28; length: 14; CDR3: CASTRGNPNQPQHF; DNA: TGTGCCAGCACCCGGGGAAACCCTAACCAGCCCCAGCATTTT
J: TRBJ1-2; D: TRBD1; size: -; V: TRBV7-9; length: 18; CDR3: CASSWEAGQGAPNYGYTF; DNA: TGTGCCAGCAGCTGGGAGGCGGGACAGGGGGCCCCAAACTATGGCTACACCTTC
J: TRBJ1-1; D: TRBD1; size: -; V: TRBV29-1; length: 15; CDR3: CSVPSTGGMNTEAFF; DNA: TGCAGCGTCCCATCGACAGGGGGAATGAACACTGAAGCTTTCTTT
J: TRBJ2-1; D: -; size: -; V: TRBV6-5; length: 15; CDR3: CASSVVAAGYNEQFF; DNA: TGTGCCAGCAGTGTGGTGGCGGCTGGGTACAATGAGCAGTTCTTC
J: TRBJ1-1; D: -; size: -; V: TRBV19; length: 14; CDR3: CASSPRQVFTEAFF; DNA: TGTGCCAGTAGCCCCCGACAGGTTTTCACTGAAGCTTTCTTT
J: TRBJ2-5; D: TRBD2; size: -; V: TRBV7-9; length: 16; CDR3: CSSSLLLAGEVETQYF; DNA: TGTTCCAGCAGCTTACTACTAGCGGGTGAGGTAGAGACCCAGTACTTC
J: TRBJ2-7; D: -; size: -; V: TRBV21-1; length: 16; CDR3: CASSKGWLAGIYEQYF; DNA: TGTGCCAGCAGCAAAGGTTGGCTAGCGGGAATCTACGAGCAGTACTTC
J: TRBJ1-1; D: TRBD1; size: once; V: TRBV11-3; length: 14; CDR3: CASSLGTGSTEAFF; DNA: TGTGCCAGCAGCCTCGGGACAGGTTCGACTGAAGCTTTCTTT
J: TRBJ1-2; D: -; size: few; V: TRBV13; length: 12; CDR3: CASSLANYGYTF; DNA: TGTGCCAGCAGCTTAGCAAACTATGGCTACACCTTC
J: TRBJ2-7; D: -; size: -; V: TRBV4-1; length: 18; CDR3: CASSQGWMRRASSYEQYF; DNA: TGCGCCAGCAGCCAAGGATGGATGCGGCGGGCATCTAGTTACGAGCAGTACTTC
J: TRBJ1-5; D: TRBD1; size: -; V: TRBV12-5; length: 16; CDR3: CASGNTGGGGNQPQHF; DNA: TGTGCTAGTGGCAATACAGGGGGCGGGGGAAATCAGCCCCAGCATTTT
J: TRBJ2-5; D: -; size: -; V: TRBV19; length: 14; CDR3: CASSPTQGGETQYF; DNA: TGTGCCAGTAGTCCCACACAGGGTGGCGAGACCCAGTACTTC
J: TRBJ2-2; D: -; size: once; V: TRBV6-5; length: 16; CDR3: CASSYSLNYFTGELFF; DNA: TGTGCCAGCAGTTACTCTTTAAACTACTTCACCGGGGAGCTGTTTTTT
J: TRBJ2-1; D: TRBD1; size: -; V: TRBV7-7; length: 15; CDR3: CASSSTGQGAGEQFF; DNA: TGTGCTAGCAGCTCAACGGGGCAGGGGGCTGGTGAGCAGTTCTTC
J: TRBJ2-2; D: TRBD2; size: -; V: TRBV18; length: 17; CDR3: CASSPPGLAGNTGELFF; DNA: TGTGCCAGCTCACCACCCGGACTAGCGGGGAACACCGGGGAGCTGTTTTTT
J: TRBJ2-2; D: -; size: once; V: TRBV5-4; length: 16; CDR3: CASSFEPGTNTGELFF; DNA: TGTGCCAGCAGCTTCGAGCCCGGGACTAACACCGGGGAGCTGTTTTTT
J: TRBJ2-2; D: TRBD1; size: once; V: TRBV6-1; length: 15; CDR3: CASSSRQGFTGELFF; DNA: TGTGCCAGCAGCTCCCGACAGGGGTTCACCGGGGAGCTGTTTTTT
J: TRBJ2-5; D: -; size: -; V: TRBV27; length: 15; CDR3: CASSSRPQAKETQYF; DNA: TGTGCCAGCAGTTCACGACCTCAGGCAAAAGAGACCCAGTACTTC
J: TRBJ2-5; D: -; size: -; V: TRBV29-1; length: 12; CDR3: CSVEVGSPSQYF; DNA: TGCAGCGTTGAGGTGGGGAGCCCGTCCCAGTACTTC
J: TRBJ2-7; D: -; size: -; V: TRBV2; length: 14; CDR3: CAIPRGMSSYEQYF; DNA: TGTGCCATCCCCCGCGGGATGAGCTCCTACGAGCAGTACTTC